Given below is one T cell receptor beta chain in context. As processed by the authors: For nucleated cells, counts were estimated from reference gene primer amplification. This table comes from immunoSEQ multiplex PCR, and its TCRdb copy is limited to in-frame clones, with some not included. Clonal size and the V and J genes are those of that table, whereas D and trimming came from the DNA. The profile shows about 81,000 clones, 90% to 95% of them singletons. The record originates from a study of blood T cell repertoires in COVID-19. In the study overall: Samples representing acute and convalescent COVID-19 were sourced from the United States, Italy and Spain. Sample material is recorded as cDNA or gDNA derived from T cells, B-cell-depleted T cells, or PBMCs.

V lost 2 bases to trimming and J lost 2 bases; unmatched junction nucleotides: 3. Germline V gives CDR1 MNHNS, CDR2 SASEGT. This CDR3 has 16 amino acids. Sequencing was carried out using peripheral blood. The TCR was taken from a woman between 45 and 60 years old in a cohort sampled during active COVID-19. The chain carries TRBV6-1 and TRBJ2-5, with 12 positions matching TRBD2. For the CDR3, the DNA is TGTGCCAGCAGTGAAATGCTAGCGGGGGGGCAAGAGACCCAGTACTTC. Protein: CASSEMLAGGQETQYF.